This T cell receptor beta chain came from a study of CD8 T cells in Susac syndrome. Sequencing of TCR beta drew on CD8+ and CD4+ T cells from blood. This CDR3 is 15 amino acids long. Losses at the gene ends were 6 bases for V and 0 bases for J; bases not matched to a gene: 5. Germline V gives CDR1 MNHEY, CDR2 SVGAGI. A quantity of roughly 0.5 to 1 ug RNA underwent reverse transcription using random hexamers. Multiplex immunoSEQ PCR targeted 54 Vbeta and 13 Jbeta TCR beta segments. TCRdb re-derived calls from the immunoSEQ multiplex PCR reads in MiXCR, one entry per CDR3 protein. The profile shows 200,000 or so distinct CDR3 sequences, roughly 95% of them singletons.

Sequenced sample: CD4+ T cells from PBMCs. The TCR originated in a human donor with multiple sclerosis. This chain uses TRBV6-5 with TRBJ1-5; 7 positions match TRBD1. In nucleotides, the CDR3 is TGTGCCAGCAGCAAACAGGGGATTAGCAATCAGCCCCAGCATTTT. It yields the protein CASSKQGISNQPQHF.